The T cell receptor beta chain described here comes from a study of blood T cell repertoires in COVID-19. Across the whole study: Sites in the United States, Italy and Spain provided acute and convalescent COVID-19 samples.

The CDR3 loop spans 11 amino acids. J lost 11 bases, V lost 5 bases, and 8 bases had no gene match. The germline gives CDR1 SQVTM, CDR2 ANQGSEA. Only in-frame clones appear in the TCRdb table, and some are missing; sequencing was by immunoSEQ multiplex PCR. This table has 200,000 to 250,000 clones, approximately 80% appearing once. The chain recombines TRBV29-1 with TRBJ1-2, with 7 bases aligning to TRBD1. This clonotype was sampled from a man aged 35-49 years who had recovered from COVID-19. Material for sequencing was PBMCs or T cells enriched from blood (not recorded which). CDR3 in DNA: TGCAGCGTTCGGGACAGCGAGCTATACACCTTC. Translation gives CSVRDSELYTF.